A selection of T cell receptor beta chains follows, all from one sample in a study of blood T cell repertoires in COVID-19. Measured with immunoSEQ multiplex PCR; TCRdb has only the in-frame clones, and not every one. Of 180,000 or so clones listed, approximately 88% were seen once; the top ten hold about 3.9%. The sequenced sample was peripheral blood. The receptors come from a woman aged 25 to 45 with acute or convalescent COVID-19. Each CDR3 is given with its conserved first and last residue. The D gene is left open where the match is weak. Clone size is stated in some rows and not others, as once, few, many or a class when expanded.

abundance	v_gene	d_gene	j_gene	CDR3aa	CDR3nt
few	TRBV5-1	-	TRBJ2-2	CASSIQGFDTGELFF	TGCGCCAGCAGCATACAGGGTTTTGACACCGGGGAGCTGTTTTTT
-	TRBV5-6	-	TRBJ2-1	CASRYSGFDEQFF	TGTGCCAGCAGATACTCAGGGTTCGATGAGCAGTTCTTC
-	TRBV4-1	-	TRBJ2-7	CASSRGLSGASSYEQYF	TGCGCCAGCAGCCGAGGTCTCTCGGGAGCTTCCTCCTACGAGCAGTACTTC
-	TRBV6-6	-	TRBJ2-1	CASSLRFRGSSYNEQFF	TGTGCCAGCAGTCTTAGGTTCCGGGGTAGCTCCTACAATGAGCAGTTCTTC
once	TRBV28	TRBD2	TRBJ2-2	CASSSPKAGGDTGELFF	TGTGCCAGCAGTTCACCCAAAGCGGGAGGCGACACCGGGGAGCTGTTTTTT
-	TRBV11-2	-	TRBJ2-1	CASSRRVVDAQFF	TGTGCCAGCAGCCGTCGGGTAGTTGATGCGCAGTTCTTC
-	TRBV19	TRBD1	TRBJ1-1	CASSGRGRRTEAFF	TGTGCCAGTAGTGGCAGGGGGCGTCGAACTGAAGCTTTCTTT
-	TRBV28	-	TRBJ1-1	CASINDREAGAQAFF	TGTGCCAGCATAAACGACAGAGAGGCAGGGGCCCAAGCTTTCTTT
-	TRBV24-1	TRBD2	TRBJ2-1	CATSSALAGDNEQFF	TGTGCCACCAGCTCAGCCCTAGCGGGAGACAATGAGCAGTTCTTC
-	TRBV2	TRBD1	TRBJ1-2	CASSRILQGDYGYTF	TGTGCCAGCAGTAGGATTCTACAGGGGGACTATGGCTACACCTTC
-	TRBV7-9	TRBD1	TRBJ1-5	CASSSDRGHQPQHF	TGTGCCAGCAGCTCGGACAGGGGCCATCAGCCCCAGCATTTT
-	TRBV25-1	-	TRBJ2-1	CASSGLAGANEQFF	TGTGCCAGCAGTGGCCTTGCGGGGGCAAATGAGCAGTTCTTC
-	TRBV20-1	-	TRBJ1-1	CSAHTYTEAFF	TGCAGTGCGCACACCTACACTGAAGCTTTCTTT
-	TRBV3-1/TRBV3-2	-	TRBJ2-3	CASSRLITTDTQYF	TGTGCCAGCAGCCGGCTGATTACCACAGATACGCAGTATTTT
-	TRBV12-3/TRBV12-4	-	TRBJ2-4	CASSLAGADIQYF	TGTGCCAGCAGTTTAGCAGGGGCCGACATTCAGTACTTC
-	TRBV6-1	-	TRBJ1-2	CASSEIGEGYTF	TGTGCCAGCAGTGAAATAGGAGAGGGCTACACCTTC
-	TRBV5-1	-	TRBJ1-1	CASSWIPREGAFF	TGCGCCAGCAGCTGGATACCTAGGGAGGGAGCTTTCTTT
-	TRBV2	-	TRBJ2-7	CASRGGYEQYF	TGTGCCAGCCGGGGAGGCTACGAGCAGTACTTC
-	TRBV28	TRBD1	TRBJ2-2	CASSGDRGRVGELFF	TGTGCCAGCAGTGGGGACAGGGGGCGCGTCGGGGAGCTGTTTTTT
few	TRBV20-1	-	TRBJ1-2	CSARVDYGVRF	TGCAGTGCTAGAGTGGACTACGGGGTGCGCTTC
-	TRBV2	-	TRBJ2-2	CASMGSTNTGELFF	TGTGCCAGCATGGGGAGCACGAACACCGGGGAGCTGTTTTTT
-	TRBV18	TRBD1	TRBJ1-1	CASSWTGGNTEAFF	TGTGCCAGCTCATGGACAGGGGGCAACACTGAAGCTTTCTTT
-	TRBV30	TRBD1	TRBJ1-4	CAWSAGGASEKLFF	TGTGCCTGGAGTGCAGGGGGCGCGAGTGAAAAACTGTTTTTT
-	TRBV25-1	-	TRBJ2-2	CASSGRNTGELFF	TGTGCCAGCAGTGGCAGGAACACCGGGGAGCTGTTTTTT
-	TRBV18	TRBD1	TRBJ2-5	CASSQGQGIETQYF	TGTGCCAGCTCACAGGGACAGGGAATAGAGACCCAGTACTTC
-	TRBV5-1	TRBD2	TRBJ2-5	CASSLDGTSHETQYF	TGCGCCAGCAGCTTGGATGGGACTAGCCACGAGACCCAGTACTTC